The clone carrying this T cell receptor (beta chain) was detected only a few times. The sample comes from a study of blood T cell repertoires in COVID-19. On the study more broadly: The origin of the acute and convalescent COVID-19 samples was the United States, Italy and Spain. In each case, the material was cDNA or gDNA derived from T cells, B-cell-depleted T cells, or PBMCs.

This CDR3 contains 17 residues. V was pared by 4 bases and J by 1 base, with 11 bases of the junction left unmatched. Looked up from germline, CDR1 is KGHDR and CDR2 is SFDVKD. In the study's own analysis: Nucleated cell number was recorded as an estimate derived from reference gene primer amplification. The data were produced by immunoSEQ multiplex PCR, yet TCRdb's version contains in-frame clones alone and is incomplete. V, J and clone size are those of that table, while D and trimming were read from the DNA. Among roughly 64,000 clones, about four fifths were seen once, and the ten largest hold approximately 5%.

This sequence was found in a human donor in a cohort sampled during active COVID-19. Sequenced material: peripheral blood. The genes are TRBV24-1 and TRBJ1-2; 7 bases fit TRBD1. This CDR3 reads CATSDVGTDELNYGYTF. CDR3 DNA sequence: TGTGCCACCAGTGACGTTGGGACAGACGAACTTAACTATGGCTACACCTTC.